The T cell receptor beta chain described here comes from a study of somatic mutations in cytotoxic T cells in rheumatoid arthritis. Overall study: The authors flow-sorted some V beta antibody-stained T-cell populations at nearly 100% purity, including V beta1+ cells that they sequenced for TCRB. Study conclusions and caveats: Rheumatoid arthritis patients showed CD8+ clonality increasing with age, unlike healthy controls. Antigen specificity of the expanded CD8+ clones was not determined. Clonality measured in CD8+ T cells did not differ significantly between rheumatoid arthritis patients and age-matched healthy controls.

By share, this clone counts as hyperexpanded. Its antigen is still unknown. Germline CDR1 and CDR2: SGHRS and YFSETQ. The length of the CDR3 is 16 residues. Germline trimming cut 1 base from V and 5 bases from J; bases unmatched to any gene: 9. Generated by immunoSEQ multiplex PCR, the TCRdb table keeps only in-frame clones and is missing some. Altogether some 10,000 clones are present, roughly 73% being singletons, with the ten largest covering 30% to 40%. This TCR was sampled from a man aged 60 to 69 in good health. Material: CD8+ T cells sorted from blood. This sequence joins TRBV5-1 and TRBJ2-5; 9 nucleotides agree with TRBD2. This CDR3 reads CASSLSIAGVYETQYF. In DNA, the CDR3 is TGCGCCAGCAGCTTGTCCATAGCGGGAGTTTATGAGACCCAGTACTTC. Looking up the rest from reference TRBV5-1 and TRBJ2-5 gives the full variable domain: KAGVTQTPRYLIKTRGQQVTLSCSPISGHRSVSWYQQTPGQGLQFLFEYFSETQRNKGNFPGRFSGRQFSNSRSEMNVSTLELGDSALYLCASSLSIAGVYETQYFGPGTRLLVL.